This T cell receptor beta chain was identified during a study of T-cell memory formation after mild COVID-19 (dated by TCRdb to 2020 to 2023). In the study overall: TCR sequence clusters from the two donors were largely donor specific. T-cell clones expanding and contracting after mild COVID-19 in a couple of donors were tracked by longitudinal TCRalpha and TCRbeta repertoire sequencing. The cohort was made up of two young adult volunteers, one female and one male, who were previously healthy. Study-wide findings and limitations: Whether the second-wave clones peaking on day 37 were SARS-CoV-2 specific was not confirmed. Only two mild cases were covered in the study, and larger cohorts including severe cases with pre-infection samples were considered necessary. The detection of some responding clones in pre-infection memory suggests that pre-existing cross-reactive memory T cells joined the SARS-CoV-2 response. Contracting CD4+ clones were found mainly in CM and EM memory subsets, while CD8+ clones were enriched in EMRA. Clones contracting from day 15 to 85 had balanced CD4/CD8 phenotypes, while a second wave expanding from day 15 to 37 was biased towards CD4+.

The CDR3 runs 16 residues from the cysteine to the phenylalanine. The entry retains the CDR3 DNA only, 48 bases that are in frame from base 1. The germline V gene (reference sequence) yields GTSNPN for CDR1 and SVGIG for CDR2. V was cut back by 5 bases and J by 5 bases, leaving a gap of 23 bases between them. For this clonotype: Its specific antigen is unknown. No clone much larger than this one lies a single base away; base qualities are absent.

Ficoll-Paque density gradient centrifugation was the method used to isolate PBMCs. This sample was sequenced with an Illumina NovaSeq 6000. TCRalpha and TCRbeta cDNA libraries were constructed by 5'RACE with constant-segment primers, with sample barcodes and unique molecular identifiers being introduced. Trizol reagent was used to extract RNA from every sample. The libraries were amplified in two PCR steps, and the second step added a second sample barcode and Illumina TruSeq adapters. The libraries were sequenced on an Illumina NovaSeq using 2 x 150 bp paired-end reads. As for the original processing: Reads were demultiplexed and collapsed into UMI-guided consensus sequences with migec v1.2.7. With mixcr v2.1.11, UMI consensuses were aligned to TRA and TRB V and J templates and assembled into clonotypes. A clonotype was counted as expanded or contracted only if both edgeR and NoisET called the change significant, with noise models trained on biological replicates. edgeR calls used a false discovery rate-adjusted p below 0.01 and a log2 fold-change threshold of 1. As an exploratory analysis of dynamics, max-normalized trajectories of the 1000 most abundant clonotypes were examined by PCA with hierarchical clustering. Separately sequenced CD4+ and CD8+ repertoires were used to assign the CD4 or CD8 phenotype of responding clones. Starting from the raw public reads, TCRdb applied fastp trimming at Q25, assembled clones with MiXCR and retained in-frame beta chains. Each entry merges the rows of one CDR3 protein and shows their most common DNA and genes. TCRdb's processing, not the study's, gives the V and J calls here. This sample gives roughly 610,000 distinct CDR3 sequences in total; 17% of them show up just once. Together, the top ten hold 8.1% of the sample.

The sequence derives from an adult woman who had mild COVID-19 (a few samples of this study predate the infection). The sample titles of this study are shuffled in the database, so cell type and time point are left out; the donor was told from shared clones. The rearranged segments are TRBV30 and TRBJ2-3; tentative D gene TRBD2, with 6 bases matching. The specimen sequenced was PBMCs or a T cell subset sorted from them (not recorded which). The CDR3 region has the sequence CAWDPGTEGVGDTQYF. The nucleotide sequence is TGTGCCTGGGACCCCGGGACGGAGGGAGTGGGAGATACGCAGTATTTT. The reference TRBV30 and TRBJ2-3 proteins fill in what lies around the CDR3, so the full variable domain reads SQTIHQWPATLVQPVGSPLSLECTVEGTSNPNLYWYRQAAGRGLQLLFYSVGIGQISSEVPQNLSASRPQDRQFILSSKKLLLSDSGFYLCAWDPGTEGVGDTQYFGPGTRLTVL.